One sample yielded the 8 T cell receptor beta chains listed below, sequenced in a study of blood T cells in healthy people across ages. Using a J-beta primer mix together with a sample-barcoded 5' primer, a second PCR was run for about 7 to 12 cycles. TCRdb independently ran MiXCR on the 5' RACE reads; one entry per CDR3 protein. The sample lists 1.8 million or so distinct CDR3 sequences, approximately 39% occurring once. Sequencing was performed on blood. All receptors come from a human donor in good health.

The chain employs TRBV7-9 and TRBJ1-1; the match to TRBD1 covers 8 bases. The junction had 12 bases not matched to a gene; V was cut back by 5 bases and J by 4 bases. Germline assignment: CDR1 SEHNR and CDR2 FQNEAQ (reference sequence). The CDR3 length is 16 residues. Here the CDR3 reads CASSLGLSRGLTEAFF. The CDR3 DNA follows: TGTGCCAGCAGCCTAGGTCTTAGCAGGGGGCTCACTGAAGCTTTCTTT.

This clonotype came up a few times. The chain has TRBV20-1 and TRBJ2-3, with a weak D call TRBD2 (5 bases). Germline lookup yields CDR1 DFQATT and CDR2 SNEGSKA (reference sequence). The CDR3 is 14 residues long. The V end was cut by 4 bases, the J end by 0 bases, with 11 bases between. CDR3 nucleotides: TGCAGTGCTATTTACGGAGGTAGCACAGATACGCAGTATTTT. This sequence encodes CSAIYGGSTDTQYF.

Of note for this clonotype: A much larger clonotype is one base distant, so this may be a read error. The chain joins TRBV7-2 to TRBJ2-1; D gene unclear. The J call may be faulty, since TRBJ2-7 better matches the DNA end. Germline V lookup: CDR1 SGHTA, CDR2 FQGNSA. The CDR3 consists of 14 residues. CDR3 DNA: TGTGCCAGCAGCTCAGGATACAGTGACAATGAGCAGTACTTC. The encoded protein is CASSSGYSDNEQYF.

This clonotype was detected only a few times. V usage is TRBV6-5 and J usage is TRBJ1-1; 7 bases are a match to TRBD1. This CDR3 is built from 14 residues. The germline V gene has CDR1 MNHEY and CDR2 SVGAGI. Losses at the gene ends were 4 bases for V and 3 bases for J; bases not matched to a gene: 5. The CDR3 is CASSSAGGDTEAFF. The CDR3 DNA sequence: TGTGCCAGCAGTTCCGCAGGGGGGGACACTGAAGCTTTCTTT.

About this clonotype: The junction shows a germline mismatch at one end, possibly a read error. This chain joins TRBV6-2 or TRBV6-3 and TRBJ2-7; TRBD1 is a possible D gene (6 bases). The CDR3 has 16 amino acids. Germline loops: CDR1 MNHEY, CDR2 SVGEGT. The CDR3 DNA follows: TGTGCCAGCAGTTACTCGACCTGGGACACGACTTACGAGCGGTACTTC. As protein: CASSYSTWDTTYERYF.

This rearrangement joins TRBV7-2 to TRBJ2-3; 8 bases align to TRBD1. V gave up 2 bases and J gave up 3 bases; unmatched junction bases: 4. The germline V gene has CDR1 SGHTA and CDR2 FQGNSA. The length of the CDR3 is 15 residues. The CDR3 sequence: CASSLQQGATDTQYF. CDR3 nucleotides: TGTGCCAGCAGCTTACAGCAGGGGGCAACAGATACGCAGTATTTT.

The V and J genes are TRBV7-2 and TRBJ2-7, with D possibly matching TRBD1 (5 bases). V dropped 2 bases and J dropped 5 bases, with 10 bases sitting between them. The CDR3 totals 13 residues. Per the germline V gene, CDR1 is SGHTA and CDR2 is FQGNSA. DNA of the CDR3: TGTGCCAGCAGCTTATCAGGGAACCACGAGCAGTACTTC. Protein: CASSLSGNHEQYF.

The gene calls are TRBV12-3 or TRBV12-4 and TRBJ1-1; the match to TRBD1 covers 9 bases. The CDR3 sequence is 16 residues long. Germline trimming cut 4 bases from V and 5 bases from J; bases unmatched to any gene: 11. CDR3 in DNA: TGTGCCAGCAGTTCTTGGACAGGGGAGGAGGGGACTGAAGCTTTCTTT. Residues: CASSSWTGEEGTEAFF.